The 15 T cell receptor beta chains below all came from one sample that was sequenced in a study of blood T cell repertoires in COVID-19. Data came from immunoSEQ multiplex PCR; TCRdb stores just in-frame clones and leaves some out. The sample records about 190,000 clones, 70% to 90% being singletons. Input material: peripheral blood. The receptors originated from a man between 65 and 80 years old with active or convalescent COVID-19.

The chain employs TRBV28 and TRBJ2-1; possibly TRBD2 for D (6 bases). This CDR3 has 16 residues. Per the germline V gene, CDR1 is MDHEN and CDR2 is SYDVKM. Trimming took 7 bases from V and 1 from J, leaving 17 bases between them. In DNA form, the CDR3 reads TGTGCCAGCACCCCCAGCCGGGGGACGTCCTACAATGAGCAGTTCTTC. It translates to CASTPSRGTSYNEQFF.

This clone has more than one count but fewer than ten. The V gene is TRBV27, the J gene TRBJ2-2, with 10 nucleotides matching TRBD2. In germline, CDR1 is MNHEY, CDR2 SMNVEV (reference sequence). This CDR3 is 14 amino acids long. The ends lost 5 bases at V and 4 bases at J; junction bases unmatched: 1. As DNA, the CDR3 is TGTGCCAGCAGTCTAGCGGGAGTCACCGGGGAGCTGTTTTTT. Protein product: CASSLAGVTGELFF.

The chain employs TRBV30 and TRBJ1-4, with D possibly TRBD1 on 5 matching bases. The CDR3 consists of 15 residues. Trimming cost V 0 bases and J 3 bases, with 11 bases left between them. Germline assignment: CDR1 GTSNPN and CDR2 SVGIG (reference sequence). The CDR3 DNA follows: TGTGCCTGGAGTGTAGGGCAGGGATCTAATGAAAAACTGTTTTTT. This sequence encodes CAWSVGQGSNEKLFF.

CDR3 coding DNA: TGTGCCAGCAGCGTGGAGTCTAGCGGGGGGCGCTCCTACGAGCAGTACTTC. This translates into CASSVESSGGRSYEQYF. V and J are TRBV5-4 and TRBJ2-7, with TRBD2 matching over 11 bases. This CDR3 comprises 17 residues. Germline V gene data show CDR1 as SGHNT and CDR2 as YYREEE (reference sequence). Trimming cost V 4 bases and J 0 bases; bases outside gene matches: 9.

The CDR3 protein is CAWSPIHGAYGYTF. CDR3 bases: TGTGCCTGGAGCCCGATACATGGAGCCTATGGCTACACCTTC. This rearrangement joins TRBV30 to TRBJ1-2, with D uncertain. There are 14 residues in the CDR3. Germline V lookup: CDR1 GTSNPN, CDR2 SVGIG (reference sequence). Deletions cut 3 bases from V and 4 bases from J, with 15 bases between.

The rearrangement links TRBV3-1 (or the pseudogene TRBV3-2) to TRBJ2-7, with 9 bases aligning to TRBD1. This CDR3 is built from 17 residues. Losses at the gene ends were 1 base for V and 4 bases for J; bases not matched to a gene: 11. The germline CDR1 and CDR2 sequences are LGHDT and YNNKEL (reference sequence). CDR3 nucleotide sequence: TGTGCCAGCAGCCAAGCAGTCTCTGGGACAGGGAGGTACGAGCAGTACTTC. Translated: CASSQAVSGTGRYEQYF.

This rearrangement joins TRBV28 to TRBJ1-5, with 9 bases that match TRBD1. The V segment lost 6 bases and the J segment 6 bases; nucleotides outside the gene matches: 6. Germline CDR1 and CDR2: MDHEN and SYDVKM. This CDR3 spans 14 amino acids. The CDR3 nucleotides are TGTGCCAGCAGGCCCTACAGGGGGCTTCAGCCCCAGCATTTT. Amino acid sequence: CASRPYRGLQPQHF.

In DNA form, the CDR3 reads TGTGCCAGCAGTTCACTTCAGGGTAAAGGCTACAATGAGCAGTTCTTC. Encoded protein: CASSSLQGKGYNEQFF. The chain links TRBV27 to TRBJ2-1, with D possibly being TRBD1 (5 bases). The CDR3 contains 16 residues. V was clipped by 4 bases and J by 3 bases, with 16 bases between them. CDR1 and CDR2 from the germline V gene are MNHEY and SMNVEV (reference sequence).

This clone was observed a handful of times. The same CDR3 also results from other DNA sequences found in this sample. The chain links TRBV6-5 to TRBJ2-2; 7 bases fit TRBD1. Trimming cost V 6 bases and J 4 bases; bases outside gene matches: 2. The V gene's germline CDR1 is MNHEY and CDR2 SVGAGI. The CDR3 spans 13 residues. The CDR3 region is CASSRQGTGELFF. The DNA of the CDR3 is TGTGCCAGCAGCCGACAGGGCACCGGGGAGCTGTTTTTT.

The chain links TRBV23-1 to TRBJ1-1; a weak D match, TRBD1 (5 bases). TRBV23-1 counts as an open reading frame of uncertain function. This CDR3 is 14 amino acids long. V lost 3 bases and J 1 base, leaving 9 bases between the germline ends. The CDR3 loop reads CASSHRRGNTEAFF. CDR3 DNA: TGCGCCAGCAGTCATCGGAGGGGGAACACTGAAGCTTTCTTT.

The rearrangement uses TRBV9 and TRBJ2-3; 12 bases align to TRBD2. Germline CDR1 reads SGDLS; CDR2 reads YYNGEE. After removal of 0 bases from V and 0 bases from J, the junction contained 8 bases not matched to a gene. The CDR3 contains 19 residues. The CDR3 region has the DNA TGTGCCAGCAGCGTAGCCGGGACTAGCGGGTTCCGTAGCACAGATACGCAGTATTTT. Translated: CASSVAGTSGFRSTDTQYF.

The gene calls are TRBV7-6 and TRBJ1-2, with 9 bases lining up with TRBD1. J lost 8 bases, V lost 5 bases, and 15 bases had no gene match. The CDR3 is 16 residues long. The germline V gene encodes CDR1 SGHVS and CDR2 FNYEAQ. The CDR3 DNA reads as TGTGCCAGCAGCCCTGAGGGCCCGGGACAGGGTGGAGGCTACACCTTC. It yields the protein CASSPEGPGQGGGYTF.

The chain carries TRBV7-2 and TRBJ2-7; 9 positions match TRBD1. This CDR3 contains 14 residues. Germline V gene sequence: CDR1 SGHTA, CDR2 FQGNSA. The V gene end was trimmed by 0 bases and the J gene end by 7 bases; junction bases not matched to a gene: 4. The DNA of the CDR3 is TGTGCCAGCAGCTTAGCCCAGACAGGGGGGGAGCAGTACTTC. Translated, it gives CASSLAQTGGEQYF.

The chain joins TRBV21-1 to TRBJ2-2; the table's D call TRBD2 went unverified against the DNA. TRBV21-1 is tagged as a pseudogene. The CDR3 extends over 17 amino acids. The CDR3 DNA is TGTGCCAGCAGCAAATCCCCTAGCGGGCGGAACACCGGGGAGCTGTTTTTT. Translation gives CASSKSPSGRNTGELFF.

This CDR3 reads CASSLVSSYEQYF. The CDR3 DNA follows: TGTGCCAGCAGTTTAGTTAGCTCCTACGAGCAGTACTTC. The chain joins TRBV12-3 or TRBV12-4 to TRBJ2-7; no clear D gene. The CDR3 is 13 amino acids. V gave up 1 base and J gave up 0 bases, with 4 bases separating them.